This T cell receptor beta chain was identified during a study of blood T cell repertoires in COVID-19. Whole-study context: From the United States, Italy and Spain came samples of acute and convalescent COVID-19. PBMCs, B-cell-depleted T cells, or T cells provided the cDNA or gDNA that made up the material.

As originally analysed: Researchers report that nucleated cell counts were estimated from reference gene primer amplification. Produced via immunoSEQ multiplex PCR; TCRdb's table is partial and in-frame only. V, J and clone size are those of that table, while D and trimming were read from the DNA. The sample lists some 97,000 clones; more than 90% were seen once. V lost 0 bases and J 8 bases, leaving 5 bases between the germline ends. Germline lookup yields CDR1 MNHEY and CDR2 SVGAGI. The CDR3 is made up of 13 amino acids. The sequenced sample was peripheral blood. V is TRBV6-5 and J is TRBJ1-6; D ambiguous. The receptor comes from a man in his 70s with acute or convalescent COVID-19. The CDR3 here is CASSYSRDSPLHF. The CDR3 nucleotides are TGTGCCAGCAGTTACTCGAGAGATTCACCCCTCCACTTT.